This T cell receptor (beta chain) emerged from a study of blood T cell repertoires in COVID-19. Study information: COVID-19 samples collected from the United States, Italy and Spain covered acute and convalescent phases. PBMCs, B-cell-depleted T cells, or T cells were the source of the cDNA or gDNA that made up the material.

Authors' data handling: Reference gene primer amplification gave estimated nucleated cell counts. Sequencing was performed with immunoSEQ multiplex PCR; in TCRdb, only in-frame clones are kept and a portion is missing. That table furnishes V, J and clone size, whereas the DNA furnished D and trimming. The table records some 170,000 clones, around 90% of them present only once. Deletions cut 2 bases from V and 3 bases from J, with 11 bases between. In germline, CDR1 is KGHSH, CDR2 LQKENI. This CDR3 comprises 14 residues. The sample was peripheral blood. The genes are TRBV18 and TRBJ2-7; weak D call: TRBD2 (6 bases). The clonotype originates from a woman aged 60-70 years who had recovered from COVID-19. The CDR3 region is CASSPGLNFYEQYF. As DNA, the CDR3 is TGTGCCAGCTCACCAGGACTAAACTTCTACGAGCAGTACTTC.